Below, 14 T cell receptor beta chains from the same sample are listed, as sequenced in a study of shared clonotypes between healthy human individuals. The table came from immunoSEQ multiplex PCR; TCRdb's copy has only in-frame clones and leaves some out. Among about 470,000 clones listed, 70% to 80% were seen once. Specimen: PBMCs. These receptor sequences come from a woman between 40 and 50 years old in good health. Some clones in this sample may be carry-over from other donors' samples.

V gene TRBV5-1 combines with J gene TRBJ2-5, with D unclear. The germline V gene encodes CDR1 SGHRS and CDR2 YFSETQ. The CDR3 loop spans 14 amino acids. V shed 0 bases and J shed 5 bases, with 11 bases lying between them. CDR3 nucleotides: TGCGCCAGCAGCTTGGACACCAACATGGAGACCCAGTACTTC. It specifies CASSLDTNMETQYF.

This chain uses TRBV9 with TRBJ2-1; D is undetermined. Germline lookup yields CDR1 SGDLS and CDR2 YYNGEE. V was pared by 0 bases and J by 5 bases, with 6 bases between. The CDR3 extends over 13 amino acids. The DNA of the CDR3 is TGTGCCAGCAGCGTAGCCACGAACAATGAGCAGTTCTTC. It yields the protein CASSVATNNEQFF.

This chain joins TRBV4-2 and TRBJ2-1, with TRBD1 matching over 10 bases. V shed 0 bases and J 7 bases; nucleotides not matched to a gene: 3. The germline V gene encodes CDR1 LGHNA and CDR2 YNFKEQ. The CDR3 loop spans 15 amino acids. As DNA, the CDR3 is TGTGCCAGCAGCCAAGAGGGGACAGGGGAAAATGAGCAGTTCTTC. Residues: CASSQEGTGENEQFF.

The chain joins TRBV7-9 to TRBJ1-2; D call uncertain. Germline V gene data show CDR1 as SEHNR and CDR2 as FQNEAQ (reference sequence). The V end lost 4 bases, the J end lost 4 bases, and 7 bases lay between the germline ends. The CDR3 runs to 12 residues. The CDR3 loop is CASSSKFYGYTF. In DNA, the CDR3 is TGTGCCAGCAGCTCGAAATTCTATGGCTACACCTTC. Full variable domain (remainder filled in from reference TRBV7-9 and TRBJ1-2): DTGVSQNPRHKITKRGQNVTFRCDPISEHNRLYWYRQTLGQGPEFLTYFQNEAQLEKSRLLSDRFSAERPKGSFSTLEIQRTEQGDSAMYLCASSSKFYGYTFGSGTRLTVV.

V usage is TRBV27 and J usage is TRBJ2-1; 8 bases match TRBD2. The germline gives CDR1 MNHEY, CDR2 SMNVEV (reference sequence). V was clipped by 3 bases and J by 6 bases; unmatched bases: 10. CDR3 size: 16 residues. The CDR3 reads CASSLAQRETFNEQFF. The CDR3 DNA is TGTGCCAGCAGTTTGGCTCAGCGGGAGACTTTCAATGAGCAGTTCTTC.

V and J are TRBV6-6 and TRBJ1-4; 7 bases match TRBD1. Germline CDR1 and CDR2: MNHNY and SVGAGI (reference sequence). V shed 4 bases, J shed 8 bases, and the junction held 13 bases outside the gene matches. The CDR3 loop spans 16 amino acids. CDR3 in amino acids: CASSSSEGGGEEKLFF. The CDR3 DNA reads as TGTGCCAGCAGTTCCTCGGAGGGAGGGGGCGAGGAAAAACTGTTTTTT.

The chain uses TRBV7-2 and TRBJ1-5; TRBD1 aligns across 7 bases. The trim removed 3 bases at V and 0 bases at J, leaving 8 bases unmatched. Germline V gives CDR1 SGHTA, CDR2 FQGNSA. This CDR3 has 17 residues. CDR3 sequence (DNA): TGTGCCAGCAGCTTGGGTACTGGGACAGATAGCAATCAGCCCCAGCATTTT. This encodes CASSLGTGTDSNQPQHF.

To note about this clone: This CDR3 is also generated by other DNA sequences in the sample. The chain recombines TRBV19 with TRBJ1-1; 7 nucleotides agree with TRBD1. Germline V lookup: CDR1 LNHDA, CDR2 SQIVND (reference sequence). This CDR3 contains 11 residues. J was trimmed by 8 bases and V by 5 bases; bases with no gene match: 2. The CDR3 here is CASSSRGEAFF. CDR3 nucleotide sequence: TGTGCCAGTAGTTCCAGGGGGGAAGCTTTCTTT.

The J gene is TRBJ2-1, the V gene TRBV7-2, with D uncertain. The V end lost 5 bases, the J end lost 8 bases, and 7 bases lay between the germline ends. This CDR3 region has 11 residues. The germline V gene encodes CDR1 SGHTA and CDR2 FQGNSA. The CDR3 region has the DNA TGTGCCAGCAGCCCTAAGGATGAGCAGTTCTTC. Its protein is CASSPKDEQFF.

The chain carries TRBV10-2 and TRBJ2-4, with 9 bases aligning to TRBD1. Germline V CDR1 and CDR2: WSHSY, SAAADI. The CDR3 extends over 17 amino acids. Trimming at V came to 6 bases and at J to 2 bases, leaving 11 bases not matched to a gene. CDR3 nucleotides: TGCGCCAGCAGGACAGGGGGAGGGGGCTTAACCAAAAACATTCAGTACTTC. Its protein is CASRTGGGGLTKNIQYF.

This clone appeared a single time. This chain links TRBV6-1 with TRBJ2-3, with D maybe TRBD2 (5 bases). The CDR3 runs to 14 residues. V lost 5 bases and J lost 1, with 10 bases in between. Germline assignment: CDR1 MNHNS and CDR2 SASEGT. CDR3 sequence reads: CASSLVGGTDTQYF. CDR3 in DNA: TGTGCCAGCAGTCTCGTCGGGGGCACAGATACGCAGTATTTT.

This chain connects TRBV7-9 to TRBJ2-7; D might be TRBD1 (6 bases). The CDR3 has 13 amino acids. Trimming left V 5 bases short and J 6 bases short, with 14 bases between. The V gene's germline CDR1 is SEHNR and CDR2 FQNEAQ (reference sequence). The CDR3 is CASSLGQLREQYF. CDR3 coding DNA: TGTGCCAGCAGCCTAGGACAGCTGCGCGAGCAGTACTTC.

This rearrangement joins TRBV11-2 to TRBJ2-4; D gene uncertain. This CDR3 spans 13 amino acids. Germline V gives CDR1 SGHAT, CDR2 FQNNGV. The V gene lost 3 bases and the J gene lost 6 bases, with 9 bases spanning the gap. The CDR3 reads CASSFAVVNIQYF. The CDR3 nucleotides are TGTGCCAGCAGCTTCGCGGTAGTAAACATTCAGTACTTC.

This chain links TRBV7-9 with TRBJ1-4; no firm D call. The V gene's germline CDR1 is SEHNR and CDR2 FQNEAQ (reference sequence). This CDR3 has 15 amino acids. Trimming stripped 4 bases from V and 4 bases from J, with 13 bases between. Here the CDR3 reads CASSSSGKINEKLFF. CDR3 coding DNA: TGTGCCAGCAGCTCGTCGGGGAAGATTAATGAAAAACTGTTTTTT.